This record concerns one TCR beta chain sequence. Its antigen is not identified. Its ends do not fully match the called genes, so a read error is possible. PCR was performed using 60 Vbeta and 13 Jbeta primers. Here immunoSEQ multiplex PCR was the method, and the copy in TCRdb shows in-frame clones only, minus some. This repertoire shows roughly 73,000 clones, roughly 80% found once; its top ten account for around 2.4%. The data were taken from a study of cytomegalovirus exposure and HLA in healthy donors. Whole-study results and caveats: TCR sequences were mostly rare, though some public TCRs occurred in many donors. HLA restriction was apparent for most CMV-associated TCR beta chains in a later analysis.

CDR1 is SSHAT and CDR2 is FNYEAQ in the germline V gene (reference sequence). The CDR3 is made up of 16 amino acids. Healthy bone marrow donors made up the cohort. The sequencing input was PBMCs. V is TRBV7-7 and J is TRBJ2-2, with 7 bases lining up with TRBD1. This clonotype was obtained from a woman between 45 and 65 years old in good health and CMV-seronegative. The CDR3 protein is CASSLVETGPTGELFF. The CDR3 region has the DNA TGTGCTAGCAGCTTAGTGGAGACAGGGCCCACCGGGGAGCTGTTTTTT.